This TCR beta chain was recovered during a study of blood T cell repertoires in COVID-19 (dated by TCRdb to the early 2020s). General notes on the study: The collaborator samples originated in the United States, Italy and Spain and spanned the acute and convalescent phases of COVID-19. The prospective study material was composed of cDNA or gDNA derived from T cells, B-cell-depleted T cells, or PBMCs. The dataset comprised deeply sampled blood TCRbeta repertoires from subjects exposed to, actively infected with, or recovered from COVID-19. The repertoires were released in a freely available public database meant as a resource for research on the immune response to SARS-CoV-2. The samples were drawn from two sources: the first 160 participants of the ongoing ImmuneRACE study, and over 1,000 subjects contributed by 6 global collaborators. Sample metadata almost always included a de-identified subject ID, COVID-19 status, age in years and sex. Where available, HLA class I and class II types were taken from metadata supplied by the sample provider and were not determined by assay-based typing.

As encoded in the germline V gene, CDR1 is SGDLS while CDR2 is YYNGEE. Including the terminal cysteine and phenylalanine, the CDR3 comprises 17 residues. Of the read, only the CDR3 DNA is kept; its 51 bases are in frame from base 1. V ends up 4 bases short and J 1 base short, with an unmatched junction base count of 13. Collaborating institutions collected whole blood in K2EDTA tubes following their own protocols. Collaborator samples were shipped for TCRbeta analysis as frozen whole blood, isolated PBMCs, or DNA extracted from either sample type. TCRbeta CDR3 regions were amplified from genomic DNA by means of the immunoSEQ Assay, a bias-controlled multiplex PCR. The source study handled its data this way. Nucleated cell counts per sample were estimated from amplification of reference gene primers within the assay. To quantify the absolute abundance of each unique TCRbeta CDR3 rearrangement, sequence reads were collapsed and filtered. For each sample, productive Simpson clonality was calculated by taking the square root of Simpson's diversity index across productive rearrangements. The clones in this table, taken by TCRdb from immuneACCESS, are in-frame only. Not every clone is retained; where verified, under half of the shortfall comes from an unresolved V gene, and the cause of the rest is unknown. V, J and clone size were drawn from that table, and D and trimming were deduced from the DNA. For this sample there are roughly 110,000 clones; around 85% appear just once. Of the sample, about 13% is held by the ten largest clones.

Notes on this clone: No antigen is known for it. Base quality data are lacking; no much larger clone is found one base away.

What the research found in general, with its limitations: The amount of clinical and demographic metadata varied by source and participant and was provided uncurated.

This TCR derives from a human donor in a cohort sampled during active COVID-19. What was sequenced was peripheral blood. The V gene is TRBV9 and the J gene is TRBJ2-7; 8 bases in the junction line up with TRBD2. The CDR3: CASSPKGGGSSSYEQYF. The bases are TGTGCCAGCAGCCCGAAAGGCGGGGGGTCGTCATCCTACGAGCAGTACTTC.